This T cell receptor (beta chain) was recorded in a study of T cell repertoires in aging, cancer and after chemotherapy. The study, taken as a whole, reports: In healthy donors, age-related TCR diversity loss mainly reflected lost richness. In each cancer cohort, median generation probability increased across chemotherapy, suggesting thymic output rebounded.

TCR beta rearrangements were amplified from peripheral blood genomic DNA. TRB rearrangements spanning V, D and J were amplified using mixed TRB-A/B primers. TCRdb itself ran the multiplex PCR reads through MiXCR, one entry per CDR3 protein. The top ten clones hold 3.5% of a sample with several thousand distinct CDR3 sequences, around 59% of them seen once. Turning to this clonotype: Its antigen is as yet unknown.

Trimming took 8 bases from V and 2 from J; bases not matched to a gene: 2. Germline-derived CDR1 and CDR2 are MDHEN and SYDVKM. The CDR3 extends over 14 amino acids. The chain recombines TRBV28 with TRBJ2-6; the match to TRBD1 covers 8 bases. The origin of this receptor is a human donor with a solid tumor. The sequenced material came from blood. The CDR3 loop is CASRTGTGANVLTF. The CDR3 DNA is TGTGCCAGCCGGACAGGGACTGGGGCCAACGTCCTGACTTTC.